This T cell receptor (beta chain) was documented in a study of patients and donors after allogeneic stem cell transplantation. Losses at the gene ends were 3 bases for V and 1 base for J; bases not matched to a gene: 6. The CDR3 extends over 15 amino acids. Germline assignment: CDR1 LNHDA and CDR2 SQIVND (reference sequence). One entry per CDR3 protein results from TCRdb running MiXCR on the RT-PCR reads. The profile shows approximately 61,000 distinct CDR3 sequences, about 14% of them singletons. This clonotype was detected a few times. Sequencing was done on a sample of blood, either unsorted or a sorted T cell fraction (not recorded which). This chain connects TRBV19 to TRBJ2-7; TRBD2 matches at 7 bases. This TCR was recovered from a human donor who was either an allogeneic HSCT recipient or a stem cell or donor lymphocyte infusion donor (not recorded which). It is not recorded whose cells these are; they may come from a transplant donor. The CDR3 DNA follows: TGTGCCAGTAGTATGGTGACTAGCCCTTCCTACGAGCAGTACTTC. Translated: CASSMVTSPSYEQYF.